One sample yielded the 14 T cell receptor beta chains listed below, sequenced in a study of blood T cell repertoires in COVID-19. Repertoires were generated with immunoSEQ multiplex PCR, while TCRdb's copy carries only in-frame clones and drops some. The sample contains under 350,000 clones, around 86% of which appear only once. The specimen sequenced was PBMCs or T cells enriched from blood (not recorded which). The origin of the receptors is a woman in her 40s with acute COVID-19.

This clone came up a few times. CDR3 amino acids: CASSMSSYNSPLHF. CDR3 nucleotides: TGTGCCAGTAGTATGAGCTCCTATAATTCACCCCTCCACTTT. This chain connects TRBV19 to TRBJ1-6; no reliable D call. The germline gives CDR1 LNHDA, CDR2 SQIVND (reference sequence). V lost 3 bases, J lost 0 bases, and 3 bases lay in between. The CDR3 length is 14 residues.

The CDR3 DNA reads as TGTGCCAGCAGTTCCCTCCCCTCGACAGTTCCCCAAGAGACCCAGTACTTC. As protein: CASSSLPSTVPQETQYF. V usage is TRBV28 and J usage is TRBJ2-5; tentative D call: TRBD1 (5 bases). The CDR3 is 17 amino acids. Trimming took 4 bases from V and 1 from J, leaving 19 bases between them. The germline V gene encodes CDR1 MDHEN and CDR2 SYDVKM. Complete variable domain (other parts from reference TRBV28 and TRBJ2-5): DVKVTQSSRYLVKRTGEKVFLECVQDMDHENMFWYRQDPGLGLRLIYFSYDVKMKEKGDIPEGYSVSREKKERFSLILESASTNQTSMYLCASSSLPSTVPQETQYFGPGTRLLVL.

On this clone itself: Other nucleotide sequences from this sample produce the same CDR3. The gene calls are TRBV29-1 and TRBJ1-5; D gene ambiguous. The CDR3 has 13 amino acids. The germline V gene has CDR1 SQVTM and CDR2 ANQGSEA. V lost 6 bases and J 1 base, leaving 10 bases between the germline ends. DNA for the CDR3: TGCAGCGTGCGGACGGGGAGCAATCAGCCCCAGCATTTT. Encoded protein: CSVRTGSNQPQHF.

CDR3 region: CASSWGRNSNQPQHF. The CDR3 DNA is TGTGCCAGCAGCTGGGGCCGAAATAGCAATCAGCCCCAGCATTTT. The chain uses TRBV7-9 and TRBJ1-5, with D maybe TRBD1 (5 bases). Trimming pared 4 bases from V and 0 bases from J, leaving 10 bases between. In germline, CDR1 is SEHNR, CDR2 FQNEAQ (reference sequence). CDR3 length equals 15 residues.

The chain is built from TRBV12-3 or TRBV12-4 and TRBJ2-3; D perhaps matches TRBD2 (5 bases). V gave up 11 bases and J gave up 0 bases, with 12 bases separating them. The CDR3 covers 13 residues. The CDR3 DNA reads TGTGCCTTCGGGAAGGGTAGCACAGATACGCAGTATTTT. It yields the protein CAFGKGSTDTQYF.

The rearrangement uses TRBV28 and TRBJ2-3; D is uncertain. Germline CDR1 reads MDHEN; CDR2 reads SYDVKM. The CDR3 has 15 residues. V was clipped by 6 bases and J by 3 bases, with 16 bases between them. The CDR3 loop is CASRPSSAGTDTQYF. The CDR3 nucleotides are TGTGCCAGCAGACCCTCGTCAGCAGGTACAGATACGCAGTATTTT.

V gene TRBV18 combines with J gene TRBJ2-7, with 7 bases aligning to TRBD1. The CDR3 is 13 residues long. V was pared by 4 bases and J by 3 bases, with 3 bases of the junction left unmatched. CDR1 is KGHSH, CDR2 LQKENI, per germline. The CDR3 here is CASSRGQSYEQYF. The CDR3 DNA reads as TGTGCCAGCTCACGGGGACAGAGCTACGAGCAGTACTTC.

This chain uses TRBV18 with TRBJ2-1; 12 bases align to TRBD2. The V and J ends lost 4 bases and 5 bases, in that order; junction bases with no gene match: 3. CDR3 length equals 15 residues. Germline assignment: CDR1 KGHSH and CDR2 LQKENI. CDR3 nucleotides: TGTGCCAGCTCACTCGGACTAGCGGGACACAATGAGCAGTTCTTC. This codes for CASSLGLAGHNEQFF.

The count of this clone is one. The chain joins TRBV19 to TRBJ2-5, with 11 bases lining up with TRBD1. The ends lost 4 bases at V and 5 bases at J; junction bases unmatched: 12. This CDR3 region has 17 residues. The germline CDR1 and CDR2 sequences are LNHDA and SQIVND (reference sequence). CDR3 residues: CASSRTGGYVWTETQYF. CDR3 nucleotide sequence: TGTGCCAGTAGTAGGACAGGGGGCTACGTATGGACGGAGACCCAGTACTTC.

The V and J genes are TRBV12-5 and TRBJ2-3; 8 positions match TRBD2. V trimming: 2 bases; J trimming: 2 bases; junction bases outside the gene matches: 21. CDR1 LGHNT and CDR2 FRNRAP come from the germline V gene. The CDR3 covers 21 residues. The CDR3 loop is CASGLINDLAGGFEDTDTQYF. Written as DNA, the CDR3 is TGTGCTAGTGGTTTGATCAATGATCTCGCGGGGGGATTCGAGGACACAGATACGCAGTATTTT. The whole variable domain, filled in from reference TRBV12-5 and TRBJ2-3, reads DARVTQTPRHKVTEMGQEVTMRCQPILGHNTVFWYRQTMMQGLELLAYFRNRAPLDDSGMPKDRFSAEMPDATLATLKIQPSEPRDSAVYFCASGLINDLAGGFEDTDTQYFGPGTRLTVL.

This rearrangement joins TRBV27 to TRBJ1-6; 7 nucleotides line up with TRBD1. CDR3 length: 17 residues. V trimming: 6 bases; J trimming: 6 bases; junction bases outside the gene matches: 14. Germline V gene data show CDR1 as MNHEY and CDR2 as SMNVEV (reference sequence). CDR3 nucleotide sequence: TGTGCCAGCAGCCTCAGTTACGGGGACAGAAGTAATTCACCCCTCCACTTT. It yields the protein CASSLSYGDRSNSPLHF.

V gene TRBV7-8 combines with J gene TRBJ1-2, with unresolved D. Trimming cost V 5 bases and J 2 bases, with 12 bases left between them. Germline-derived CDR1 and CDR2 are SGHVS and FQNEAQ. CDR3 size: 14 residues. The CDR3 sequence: CASSPRRENYGYTF. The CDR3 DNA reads TGTGCCAGCAGCCCAAGACGGGAAAACTATGGCTACACCTTC.

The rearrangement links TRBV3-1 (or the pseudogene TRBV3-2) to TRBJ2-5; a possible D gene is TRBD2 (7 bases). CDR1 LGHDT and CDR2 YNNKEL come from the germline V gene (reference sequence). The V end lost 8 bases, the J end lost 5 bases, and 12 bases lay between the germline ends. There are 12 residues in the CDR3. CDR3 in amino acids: CASGGAPETQYF. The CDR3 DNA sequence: TGTGCCAGCGGGGGGGCCCCTGAGACCCAGTACTTC.

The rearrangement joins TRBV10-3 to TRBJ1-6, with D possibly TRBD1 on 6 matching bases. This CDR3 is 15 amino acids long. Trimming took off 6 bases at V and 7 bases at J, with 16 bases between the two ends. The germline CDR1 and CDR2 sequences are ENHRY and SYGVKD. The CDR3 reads CAIRGAAGRNSPLHF. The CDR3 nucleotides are TGTGCCATCAGGGGGGCGGCAGGGCGGAATTCACCCCTCCACTTT.